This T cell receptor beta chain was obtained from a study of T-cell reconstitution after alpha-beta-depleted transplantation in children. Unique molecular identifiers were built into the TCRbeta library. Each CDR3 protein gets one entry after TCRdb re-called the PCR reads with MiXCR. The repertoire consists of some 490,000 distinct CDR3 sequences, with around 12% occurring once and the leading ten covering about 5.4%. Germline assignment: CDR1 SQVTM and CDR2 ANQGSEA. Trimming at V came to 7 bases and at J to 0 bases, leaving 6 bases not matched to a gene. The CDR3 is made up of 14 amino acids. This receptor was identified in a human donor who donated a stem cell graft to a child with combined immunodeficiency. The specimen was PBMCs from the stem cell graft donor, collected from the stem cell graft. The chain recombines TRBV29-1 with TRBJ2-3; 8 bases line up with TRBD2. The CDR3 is CSGWTSLSTDTQYF. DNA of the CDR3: TGCAGCGGCTGGACTAGCCTTAGCACAGATACGCAGTATTTT.